The 6 T cell receptor beta chains reported below all come from one sample, sequenced in a study of T-cell memory formation after mild COVID-19. One entry per CDR3 protein, called by TCRdb with MiXCR from the 5' RACE reads. The sample lists 170,000 or so distinct CDR3 sequences, about 28% occurring once. The specimen was PBMCs or a T cell subset sorted from them (not recorded which). These TCRs come from an adult woman who had mild COVID-19 (a few samples of this study predate the infection). Cell type and time point are not known.

The chain employs TRBV5-1 and TRBJ2-7, with D maybe TRBD2 (5 bases). From germline, CDR1 is SGHRS and CDR2 YFSETQ. The CDR3 runs to 14 residues. Trimming removed 4 bases at V and 3 bases at J, with 14 bases between. CDR3 nucleotides: TGCGCCAGCAGCCCCTGGACTTCAAACTACGAGCAGTACTTC. Residues: CASSPWTSNYEQYF.

This chain links TRBV3-1 with TRBJ1-1, with a possible D match to TRBD1 (6 bases). This CDR3 comprises 12 residues. Trimming removed 6 bases at V and 6 bases at J, with 11 bases between. Germline V gene data show CDR1 as LGHDT and CDR2 as YNNKEL (reference sequence). Written as DNA, the CDR3 is TGTGCCAGCAGGCAACAGGGTTCTGAAGCTTTCTTT. Translation gives CASRQQGSEAFF. The whole variable domain, filled in from reference TRBV3-1 and TRBJ1-1, reads DTAVSQTPKYLVTQMGNDKSIKCEQNLGHDTMYWYKQDSKKFLKIMFSYNNKELIINETVPNRFSPKSPDKAHLNLHINSLELGDSAVYFCASRQQGSEAFFGQGTRLTVV.

As DNA, the CDR3 is TGTGCCACTGGACAGGGATATGGCTACACCTTC. Translating it yields CATGQGYGYTF. The J gene is TRBJ1-2, the V gene TRBV19, with 8 bases matching TRBD1. CDR1 LNHDA and CDR2 SQIVND come from the germline V gene (reference sequence). V shed 10 bases and J 5 bases; nucleotides not matched to a gene: 3. This CDR3 has 11 amino acids.

This chain joins TRBV6-2 or TRBV6-3 and TRBJ2-3, with 7 bases that match TRBD2. CDR1 is MNHEY, CDR2 SVGEGT, per germline. The ends lost 8 bases at V and 2 bases at J; junction bases unmatched: 10. The CDR3 length is 15 residues. The DNA of the CDR3 is TGTGCCAGCCAATCGGGGGACTATGCCACAGATACGCAGTATTTT. This sequence encodes CASQSGDYATDTQYF.

This clonotype appeared a few times. The chain recombines TRBV5-1 with TRBJ2-3; no firm D call. The CDR3 totals 13 residues. Germline CDR1 SGHRS, CDR2 YFSETQ. V lost 2 bases, J lost 6 bases, and 10 bases lay in between. As DNA, the CDR3 is TGCGCCAGCAGCTTTTCTTCAGAGGATACGCAGTATTTT. Translation gives CASSFSSEDTQYF.

The chain joins TRBV20-1 to TRBJ2-3, with 10 bases aligning to TRBD2. Germline-derived CDR1 and CDR2 are DFQATT and SNEGSKA (reference sequence). The length of the CDR3 is 14 residues. After removal of 6 bases from V and 4 bases from J, the junction contained 7 bases not matched to a gene. CDR3: CSAEQRGGPDTQYF. For the CDR3, the DNA is TGCAGTGCGGAACAGCGGGGGGGCCCAGATACGCAGTATTTT.